This TCR beta chain was obtained from a study of CD8 T cells in Susac syndrome. From blood CD8+ and CD4+ T cells, TCR beta sequences were generated. TEMRA cells were enriched by FACS, while CD8+ and CD4+ T cells were obtained through a negative isolation that was performed magnetically. Deletions cut 0 bases from V and 1 base from J, with 13 bases between. The CDR3 covers 16 residues. Per germline, CDR1 SGDLS and CDR2 YYNGEE. The RNA, about 0.5 to 1 ug, was put through reverse transcription using random hexamers. Multiplex immunoSEQ PCR targeted 54 Vbeta and 13 Jbeta TCR beta segments. Via MiXCR, TCRdb re-called the immunoSEQ multiplex PCR reads, giving one row per CDR3 protein. Here the sample spans about 300,000 distinct CDR3 sequences, roughly 84% being singletons.

V usage is TRBV9 and J usage is TRBJ1-1, with D perhaps TRBD1 (5 bases). The sample was CD8+ T cells from PBMCs. The source of this sequence is a human donor with multiple sclerosis. The CDR3 coding sequence is TGTGCCAGCAGCGTAGTATTAGCGGGGACGAACACTGAAGCTTTCTTT. Residues: CASSVVLAGTNTEAFF.